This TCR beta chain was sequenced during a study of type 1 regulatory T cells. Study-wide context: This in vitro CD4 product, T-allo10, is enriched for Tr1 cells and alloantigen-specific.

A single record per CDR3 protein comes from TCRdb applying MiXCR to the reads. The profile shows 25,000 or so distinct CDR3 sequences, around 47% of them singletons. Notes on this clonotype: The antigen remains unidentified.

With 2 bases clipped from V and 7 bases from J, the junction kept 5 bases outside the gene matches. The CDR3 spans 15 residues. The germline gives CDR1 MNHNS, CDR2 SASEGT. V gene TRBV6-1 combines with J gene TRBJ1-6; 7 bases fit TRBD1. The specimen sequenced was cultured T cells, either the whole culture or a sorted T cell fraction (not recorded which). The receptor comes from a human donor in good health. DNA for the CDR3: TGTGCCAGCAGTGAAAGACAGGGAAGGAATTCACCCCTCCACTTT. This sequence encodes CASSERQGRNSPLHF.